This T cell receptor (beta chain) stems from a study of cytomegalovirus exposure and HLA in healthy donors. About the study: The approximately 130 validation repertoires were reported in a later analysis to have been generated on the same platform as the approximately 700 first-cohort repertoires. Overall study findings and caveats: It was confirmed in vitro that a few of the CMV-associated chains were specific for CMV antigens. A list of roughly 180 TCR beta chains associated with cytomegalovirus was given. A subsequent analysis found that TCR clusters from the first cohort also tended to co-occur in the 120 or so validation repertoires, with 90% to 95% of cluster scores above 0.

Notes on this clone: Its target is unknown.

The CDR3 is made up of 15 amino acids. V gave up 4 bases and J gave up 3 bases; unmatched junction bases: 7. The germline gives CDR1 SGHRS, CDR2 YFSETQ. Measured with immunoSEQ multiplex PCR; TCRdb has only the in-frame clones, and not every one. The profile covers 65,000 or so clones, with 92% appearing a single time and 1.3% taken by the ten largest. Sequenced input: PBMCs. The chain couples TRBV5-1 to TRBJ1-5, with 7 bases matching TRBD1. The TCR was taken from a woman aged 18 to 35 in good health and CMV-seronegative. The chain's CDR3 is CASSLQGGFNQPQHF. Here the CDR3 DNA reads TGCGCCAGCAGCCTTCAGGGGGGATTCAATCAGCCCCAGCATTTT.